The subject of this entry is one TCR beta chain. Its target antigen remains unknown. The record has no base qualities; no much larger clone is one base away. Participants in the prospective study were aged roughly 18 to 100 years, lived in some 24 United States geographic areas, and enrolled through a virtual design. In the prospective study, participants were assigned to cohorts based on the clinical history participants reported in a screening survey and a study questionnaire. For ImmuneRACE Cohort 3, a participant was defined as recovered based on two consecutive negative NP/OP PCR tests, clearance by a healthcare professional, or resolution of symptoms. In the prospective study, mobile phlebotomists collected whole blood, serum and a nasopharyngeal or oropharyngeal swab from each participant. Participants in the prospective study had the option to provide additional blood draws and questionnaires over a 2-month period. Before DNA extraction, blood samples from the prospective study were shipped at room temperature or frozen.

This specimen comes from a study of blood T cell repertoires in COVID-19 (dated by TCRdb to 2019 to 2021). Concerning the study at large: The collaborator samples originated in the United States, Italy and Spain and spanned the acute and convalescent phases of COVID-19. A freely available public database, intended as a resource for researchers studying the immune response to SARS-CoV-2, is where the repertoires were released. A de-identified subject ID, COVID-19 status, age in years and sex were almost always included in the sample metadata. Samples came from the ongoing ImmuneRACE study (first 160 participants) plus 1,254 subjects from 6 global collaborators. The dataset comprised deeply sampled blood TCRbeta repertoires from subjects exposed to, actively infected with, or recovered from COVID-19. Where available, HLA class I and class II types were taken from metadata supplied by the sample provider and were not determined by assay-based typing. The prospective study material was composed of cDNA or gDNA derived from T cells, B-cell-depleted T cells, or PBMCs.

What the work shows at the level of the full study, not this receptor alone: How much clinical and demographic metadata was included differed by source and by participant, and the metadata was provided uncurated.

Trimming leaves V shorter by 3 bases and J shorter by 2 bases, with the junction holding 2 bases beyond the gene matches. From the cysteine up to the phenylalanine, the CDR3 has a length of 15 residues. Kept here is only the CDR3 DNA, which spans 45 bases and is read in frame from base 1. The germline V gene encodes CDR1 SGHVS and CDR2 FNYEAQ. TCRbeta CDR3 regions were amplified from genomic DNA by means of the immunoSEQ Assay, a bias-controlled multiplex PCR. The paper's data handling went like this. The number of nucleated cells in each sample was estimated by amplification of reference gene primers within the assay. To quantify the absolute abundance of each unique TCRbeta CDR3 rearrangement, sequence reads were collapsed and filtered. Productive Simpson clonality was computed per sample as the square root of Simpson's diversity index over productive rearrangements. The table comes from immuneACCESS by way of TCRdb, which keeps in-frame sequences with V and J called. Part of the clones is missing from these tables; in studies checked, under half for an unresolved V gene and the rest for unknown reasons. V and J calls plus clone size are reproduced from that table; the DNA served to infer D and trimming. Here the sample has some 300,000 clones; 89% occur a single time. The ten largest account for 1.5% to 2% of the sample.

Specimen: PBMCs or T cells enriched from blood (not recorded which). Rearrangement joined TRBV7-6 to TRBJ1-3; TRBD1 lines up with 9 middle nucleotides. This receptor was identified in a woman between 40 and 50 years old who had recovered from COVID-19. The bases read TGTGCCAGCAGCTTGGGACAGGGCCCTGGAAACACCATATATTTT. Its product reads: CASSLGQGPGNTIYF.